A selection of T cell receptor beta chains follows, all from one sample in a study of blood T cell repertoires in COVID-19. Sequencing used immunoSEQ multiplex PCR; TCRdb keeps in-frame clones, though not all of them. This sample has around 240,000 clones; 75% to 90% occur once, and the top ten carry over 0.75%. The sample taken for sequencing was PBMCs or T cells enriched from blood (not recorded which). Receptor source: a man aged 45-65 years who had been exposed to COVID-19. CDR3s include the opening cysteine and the closing phenylalanine or tryptophan. The D gene is left open where the match is weak. Clone size is stated in some rows and not others, as once, few, many or a class when expanded.

D,V,size,J,CDR3,DNA
TRBD2,TRBV5-1,-,TRBJ2-5,CASSLAPSGDIGGTQYF,TGCGCCAGCAGCTTAGCCCCTAGCGGGGACATAGGAGGGACCCAGTACTTC
-,TRBV20-1,-,TRBJ2-3,CSASRDSTDTQYF,TGCAGTGCTAGTCGGGACTCAACAGATACGCAGTATTTT
TRBD1,TRBV24-1,-,TRBJ2-2,CATSDQATGMVTGELFF,TGTGCCACCAGTGACCAGGCGACAGGGATGGTCACCGGGGAGCTGTTTTTT
-,TRBV18,few,TRBJ1-1,CASSPRWGENTEAFF,TGTGCCAGCTCACCGAGGTGGGGGGAGAACACTGAAGCTTTCTTT
TRBD1,TRBV6-2/TRBV6-3,-,TRBJ2-1,CASSQNPGQGKNEQFF,TGTGCCAGCAGCCAGAATCCGGGACAGGGGAAGAATGAGCAGTTCTTC
-,TRBV24-1,-,TRBJ2-1,CATSDLSPGADWNEQFF,TGTGCCACCAGTGATCTCTCTCCAGGGGCGGACTGGAATGAGCAGTTCTTC
TRBD1,TRBV28,-,TRBJ1-2,CASRSETGWIGYTF,TGTGCCAGCAGATCTGAGACAGGGTGGATTGGCTACACCTTC
-,TRBV6-1,-,TRBJ1-5,CASSESPTRIYSNQPQHF,TGTGCCAGCAGTGAGAGTCCTACGCGAATCTATAGCAATCAGCCCCAGCATTTT
TRBD1,TRBV30,-,TRBJ1-2,CAWSRTGIDGYTF,TGTGCCTGGAGTCGGACAGGGATCGATGGCTACACCTTC
-,TRBV18,once,TRBJ1-5,CASSPLQGGHQPQHF,TGTGCCAGCTCACCACTACAGGGTGGTCATCAGCCCCAGCATTTT
-,TRBV5-1,-,TRBJ1-6,CASSLAGQGNNSPLHF,TGCGCCAGCAGCTTGGCCGGTCAGGGAAATAATTCACCCCTCCACTTT
-,TRBV19,-,TRBJ2-7,CASSPYGGAYEQYF,TGTGCCAGTAGCCCATATGGGGGGGCATACGAGCAGTACTTC
-,TRBV13,-,TRBJ2-3,CASSPWPQSDTQYF,TGTGCCAGCAGCCCATGGCCGCAGTCAGATACGCAGTATTTT
-,TRBV5-6,-,TRBJ1-2,CASSLLQGIIPNYGYTF,TGTGCCAGCAGCTTGCTCCAGGGGATCATTCCTAACTATGGCTACACCTTC
-,TRBV14,-,TRBJ2-7,CASSHTLYEQYF,TGTGCCAGCAGCCACACTCTCTACGAGCAGTACTTC
-,TRBV7-7,-,TRBJ1-1,CASSSIQGSTEAFF,TGTGCTAGCAGCTCCATACAGGGATCTACTGAAGCTTTCTTT
TRBD1,TRBV27,-,TRBJ1-5,CASSSGARQGTIDQPQHF,TGTGCCAGCAGTTCCGGAGCTCGACAGGGAACGATTGACCAGCCCCAGCATTTT
TRBD2,TRBV5-1,-,TRBJ2-5,CASREGLAGAETQYF,TGCGCCAGCAGGGAGGGACTAGCGGGAGCAGAGACCCAGTACTTC
TRBD1,TRBV5-5,-,TRBJ2-3,CASSQRQGRRDTQYF,TGTGCCAGCAGCCAAAGACAGGGTAGGAGAGATACGCAGTATTTT
-,TRBV5-6,-,TRBJ1-2,CASSRTDYGYTF,TGTGCCAGCAGCAGAACAGACTATGGCTACACCTTC
-,TRBV5-1,once,TRBJ1-1,CASSLVQGYTEAFF,TGCGCCAGCAGCTTGGTCCAGGGGTACACTGAAGCTTTCTTT
-,TRBV7-9,-,TRBJ1-6,CASSPQRGIGNSPLHF,TGTGCCAGCAGCCCTCAGCGGGGGATTGGGAATTCACCCCTCCACTTT
-,TRBV3-1/TRBV3-2,-,TRBJ1-2,CASSQGAGLTNYGYTF,TGTGCCAGCAGCCAAGGGGCAGGCCTAACTAACTATGGCTACACCTTC
-,TRBV4-1,few,TRBJ2-5,CASSQHRNQETQYF,TGCGCCAGCAGCCAGCACAGGAACCAAGAGACCCAGTACTTC
-,TRBV7-2,-,TRBJ2-3,CASTLSTDTQYF,TGTGCCAGCACCCTCAGCACAGATACGCAGTATTTT
-,TRBV18,once,TRBJ1-1,CASSPVWRLATEAFF,TGTGCCAGCTCCCCCGTGTGGAGGTTGGCCACTGAAGCTTTCTTT
TRBD1,TRBV11-2,-,TRBJ1-1,CASSYVDRDTEAFF,TGTGCCAGCAGCTACGTGGACAGGGACACTGAAGCTTTCTTT
-,TRBV7-9,-,TRBJ1-5,CASSLASGYQPQHF,TGTGCCAGCAGCTTAGCAAGCGGGTATCAGCCCCAGCATTTT
-,TRBV28,-,TRBJ1-5,CASSPMGQGSNQPQHF,TGTGCCAGCAGTCCGATGGGACAAGGGAGCAATCAGCCCCAGCATTTT
-,TRBV19,-,TRBJ1-1,CASSIGAPAKAFF,TGTGCCAGTAGTATAGGGGCACCCGCTAAGGCTTTCTTT
-,TRBV19,-,TRBJ1-1,CASTFRAMNTEAFF,TGTGCCAGTACCTTCAGGGCAATGAACACTGAAGCTTTCTTT
TRBD1,TRBV7-2,once,TRBJ1-1,CASSPGQGSDTEAFF,TGTGCCAGCAGCCCAGGACAGGGTAGCGACACTGAAGCTTTCTTT
TRBD1,TRBV5-5,-,TRBJ1-1,CASSGRQGVTEAFF,TGTGCCAGCAGCGGGAGACAGGGGGTCACTGAAGCTTTCTTT
TRBD1,TRBV7-2,-,TRBJ1-2,CASSLGGGAYGYTF,TGTGCCAGCAGCTTAGGAGGGGGCGCTTATGGCTACACCTTC
TRBD2,TRBV24-1,-,TRBJ2-1,CATSETTSGDNEQFF,TGTGCCACCAGTGAGACGACTAGCGGAGACAATGAGCAGTTCTTC
-,TRBV4-2,-,TRBJ1-2,CASSQVQKRDYGYTF,TGTGCCAGCAGCCAAGTACAGAAGAGGGACTATGGCTACACCTTC
TRBD1,TRBV5-1,-,TRBJ2-1,CASSLDLGTVYNEQFF,TGCGCCAGCAGCTTGGACCTCGGGACAGTGTACAATGAGCAGTTCTTC
-,TRBV27,-,TRBJ2-3,CASSVRTPTDTQYF,TGTGCCAGCAGTGTGAGGACACCCACAGATACGCAGTATTTT
-,TRBV19,-,TRBJ2-5,CASSIRAAPQETQYF,TGTGCCAGTAGTATTCGCGCGGCACCGCAAGAGACCCAGTACTTC
-,TRBV20-1,-,TRBJ1-6,CSASSTRRLQGLNNSPLHF,TGCAGTGCTAGTTCGACCAGACGACTCCAAGGACTTAATAATTCACCCCTCCACTTT
TRBD2,TRBV28,-,TRBJ2-3,CASSLVTSGEITDTQYF,TGTGCCAGCAGTTTGGTAACTAGCGGGGAAATAACAGATACGCAGTATTTT
-,TRBV2,-,TRBJ1-1,CASSGQRNTEAFF,TGTGCCAGCAGTGGACAGAGGAACACTGAAGCTTTCTTT
-,TRBV28,-,TRBJ1-5,CASNDGTMSQPQHF,TGTGCCAGCAACGACGGGACTATGTCCCAGCCCCAGCATTTT
TRBD1,TRBV18,-,TRBJ1-4,CASSTDREFANEKLFF,TGTGCCAGCTCAACGGACAGGGAGTTTGCTAATGAAAAACTGTTTTTT
-,TRBV6-5,once,TRBJ2-1,CASSFRPSSYNEQFF,TGTGCCAGCAGTTTTCGCCCCAGCTCCTACAATGAGCAGTTCTTC
TRBD1,TRBV4-1,-,TRBJ1-3,CASSPSRGQVRNTIYF,TGCGCCAGCAGCCCATCCAGGGGACAGGTCAGGAACACCATATATTTT
-,TRBV18,-,TRBJ2-7,CASSTTGFEQYF,TGTGCCAGCTCAACCACGGGTTTTGAGCAGTACTTC
-,TRBV6-5,-,TRBJ1-1,CASSSGTLGGTEAFF,TGTGCCAGCAGTTCCGGGACCTTGGGGGGCACTGAAGCTTTCTTT
TRBD1,TRBV5-1,-,TRBJ2-3,CASSLQGFTDTQYF,TGCGCCAGCAGCTTACAGGGGTTCACAGATACGCAGTATTTT
-,TRBV11-2,few,TRBJ1-1,CASSLDVQMNTEAFF,TGTGCCAGCAGCTTAGATGTACAGATGAACACTGAAGCTTTCTTT
-,TRBV30,-,TRBJ1-4,CAWKSQPGQKKLFF,TGTGCCTGGAAAAGCCAACCGGGACAAAAAAAACTGTTTTTT
TRBD1,TRBV5-1,-,TRBJ1-2,CASSLDADRGDYGYTF,TGCGCCAGCAGCTTGGACGCCGACAGGGGCGACTATGGCTACACCTTC
-,TRBV18,-,TRBJ1-1,CASSPPSGMNTEAFF,TGTGCCAGCTCACCACCTTCAGGAATGAACACTGAAGCTTTCTTT